This is a list of T cell receptor beta chains from one sample in a study of T cell responses to AZD1222 COVID-19 vaccine. Clones were sequenced by immunoSEQ multiplex PCR, and TCRdb holds only the in-frame ones, with some missing. The profile covers tens of thousands of clones, with more than 80% appearing a single time and less than 3% taken by the ten largest. This sample comprised peripheral blood, obtained on day 0 of AZD1222 vaccination. The receptors originated from an adult in good health. Each CDR3 is given with its conserved first and last residue. D genes are given only for firm matches. Only some rows state a clone size, as once, few, many or a class for expanded clones.

TRBD1	17	TRBV28	TRBJ2-7	.	TGTGCCAGCAGTTTAAAACAGGGGACAATACTCTCCTACGAGCAGTACTTC	CASSLKQGTILSYEQYF
.	16	TRBV27	TRBJ1-4	.	TGTGCCAGCAGTTCTCTTAAACGTAGGGGGGGTGAAAAACTGTTTTTT	CASSSLKRRGGEKLFF
TRBD2	18	TRBV6-4	TRBJ2-3	.	TGTGCCAGCAGCCCGGGACTAGCGGCATATCCTAGCACAGATACGCAGTATTTT	CASSPGLAAYPSTDTQYF
TRBD2	15	TRBV5-1	TRBJ2-7	.	TGCGCCAGCAGCTCCCCGGGAGGAGAGGCCTACGAGCAGTACTTC	CASSSPGGEAYEQYF
.	13	TRBV7-9	TRBJ2-7	.	TGTGCCAGCAGCCCGACGGACAGTTACGAGCAGTACTTC	CASSPTDSYEQYF
.	11	TRBV29-1	TRBJ1-3	few	TGCAGCGTTGAGAGGGGGAACACCATATATTTT	CSVERGNTIYF
.	12	TRBV11-3	TRBJ2-7	.	TGTGCCAGCAGCTTAGTGTCCTACGAGCAGTACTTC	CASSLVSYEQYF
.	19	TRBV29-1	TRBJ1-2	.	TGCAGCGTTGAAGACCCTCCCAGCTTCGCACAGACAACACACTATGGCTACACCTTC	CSVEDPPSFAQTTHYGYTF
.	16	TRBV7-9	TRBJ2-1	.	TGTGCCAGCAGCTCCGAGGGAGCTGAGTTGATCGATGAGCAGTTCTTC	CASSSEGAELIDEQFF
.	14	TRBV27	TRBJ2-6	once	TGTGCCAGCAGCTACAGGGATGGGGCCAACGTCCTGACTTTC	CASSYRDGANVLTF
.	13	TRBV3-1/TRBV3-2	TRBJ1-1	.	TGTGCCAGCAGCCAATCCATGGGCACTGAAGCTTTCTTT	CASSQSMGTEAFF
.	16	TRBV21-1	TRBJ2-3	few	TGTGCCAGCACCGGAGGACTAGCGGGTCATTCAGATACGCAGTATTTT	CASTGGLAGHSDTQYF
TRBD1	15	TRBV5-1	TRBJ2-5	.	TGCGCCAGCAGCCAAATACAGGGGGCTTCAGAGACCCAGTACTTC	CASSQIQGASETQYF
TRBD1	16	TRBV5-1	TRBJ1-4	.	TGCGCCAGCAGCTTCACTCGACAGGGTGAGGATGAAAAACTGTTTTTT	CASSFTRQGEDEKLFF
.	12	TRBV6-1	TRBJ2-7	.	TGTGCCAGCAGTGAACAGGGGTACGAGCAGTACTTC	CASSEQGYEQYF
.	12	TRBV30	TRBJ2-7	.	TGTGCCTGTAGGGGAAACTCCTACGAGCAGTACTTC	CACRGNSYEQYF
TRBD1	18	TRBV27	TRBJ1-6	.	TGTGCCAGCAGTTCGAGGACAGGGGTAACACTCTATAATTCACCCCTCCACTTT	CASSSRTGVTLYNSPLHF
.	14	TRBV5-5	TRBJ1-2	.	TGTGCCAGCAGGGACAGAGAGGGGTACTATGGCTACACCTTC	CASRDREGYYGYTF
TRBD2	15	TRBV7-2	TRBJ2-7	.	TGTGCCAGCAGCTTAGGAAGCGGGAGCTCCTACGAGCAGTACTTC	CASSLGSGSSYEQYF
.	14	TRBV28	TRBJ1-3	.	TGTGCCAGCAGTTCACCCCTCAAGGGAAACACCATATATTTT	CASSSPLKGNTIYF
TRBD1	16	TRBV9	TRBJ1-5	.	TGTGCCAGCAGCGTAGGGCCAGGGGGCGCGAGTCAGCCCCAGCATTTT	CASSVGPGGASQPQHF
.	13	TRBV10-3	TRBJ2-5	.	TGTGCCATCAGGACAGGAGACCAAGAGACCCAGTACTTC	CAIRTGDQETQYF
.	14	TRBV6-6	TRBJ2-2	once	TGTGCCAGCAGCCCCACTAGATACACCGGGGAGCTGTTTTTT	CASSPTRYTGELFF
TRBD2	16	TRBV7-2	TRBJ2-3	.	TGTGCCAGCAGCTTAGATGGGACTAGCGGGGTTGATACGCAGTATTTT	CASSLDGTSGVDTQYF
.	13	TRBV7-8	TRBJ2-7	.	TGTGCCAGCAGCTTAGATAGACAGCGAGAGCAGTACTTC	CASSLDRQREQYF
.	11	TRBV3-1/TRBV3-2	TRBJ2-2	.	TGTGCCAGCAGCGCTTCTGGGGAGCTGTTTTTT	CASSASGELFF
.	15	TRBV7-7	TRBJ2-5	.	TGTGCCAGCAGCAAAGGGGTCACTTACCAAGAGACCCAGTACTTC	CASSKGVTYQETQYF
.	17	TRBV19	TRBJ1-1	.	TGTGCCAGTAGTGCCCGGCGGGCTCGGGTAAAGAACACTGAAGCTTTCTTT	CASSARRARVKNTEAFF
.	12	TRBV7-9	TRBJ1-2	.	TGTGCCAGCAGCTTTGGTGACTATGGCTACACCTTC	CASSFGDYGYTF
TRBD1	13	TRBV7-6	TRBJ2-7	.	TGTGCCAGCAGCTGGGGACAGGCCTACGAGCAGTACTTC	CASSWGQAYEQYF
TRBD1	13	TRBV12-3/TRBV12-4	TRBJ2-7	.	TGTGCCAGCAGCCCCGGGACAGCCTACGAGCAGTACTTC	CASSPGTAYEQYF
.	15	TRBV11-2	TRBJ2-2	.	TGTGCCAGCAGCGCGGGGACCGCGAACACCGGGGAGCTGTTTTTT	CASSAGTANTGELFF
TRBD2	14	TRBV2	TRBJ2-1	.	TGTGCCAGCAGTGAAGCGCGGCTAGCGGACCCGGAGTTCTTC	CASSEARLADPEFF